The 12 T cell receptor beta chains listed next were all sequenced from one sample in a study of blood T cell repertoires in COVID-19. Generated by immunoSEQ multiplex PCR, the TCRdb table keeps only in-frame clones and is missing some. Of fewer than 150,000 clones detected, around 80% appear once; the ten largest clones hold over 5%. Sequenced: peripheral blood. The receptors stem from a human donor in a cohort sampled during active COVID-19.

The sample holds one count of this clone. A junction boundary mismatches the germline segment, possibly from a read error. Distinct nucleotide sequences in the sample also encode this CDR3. The CDR3 DNA reads as TGTGCCAGTAGTATATGGGGGACAGGGAACACCGGGGAACTGTTTTTT. Translation gives CASSIWGTGNTGELFF. The rearrangement joins TRBV19 to TRBJ2-2; TRBD1 matches at 9 bases. Germline V gene sequence: CDR1 LNHDA, CDR2 SQIVND (reference sequence). This CDR3 is 16 amino acids long.

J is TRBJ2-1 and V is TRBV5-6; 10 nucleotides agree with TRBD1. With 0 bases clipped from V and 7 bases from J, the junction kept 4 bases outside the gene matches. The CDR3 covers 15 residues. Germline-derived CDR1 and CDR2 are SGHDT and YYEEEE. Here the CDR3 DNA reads TGTGCCAGCAGCTTGGGGGCGGACAGGGGGAATGAGCAGTTCTTC. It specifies CASSLGADRGNEQFF.

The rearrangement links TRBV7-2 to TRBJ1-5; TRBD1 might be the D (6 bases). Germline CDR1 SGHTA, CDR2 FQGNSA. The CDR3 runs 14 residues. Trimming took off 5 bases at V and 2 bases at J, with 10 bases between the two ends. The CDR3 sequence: CASSADSGNQPQHF. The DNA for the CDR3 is TGTGCCAGCAGCGCGGACAGCGGCAATCAGCCCCAGCATTTT.

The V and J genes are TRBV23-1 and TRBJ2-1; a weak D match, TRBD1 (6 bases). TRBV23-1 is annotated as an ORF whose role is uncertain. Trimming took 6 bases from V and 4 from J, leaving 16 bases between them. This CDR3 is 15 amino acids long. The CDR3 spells CASSPQGFSYNEQFF. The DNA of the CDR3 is TGCGCCAGCAGCCCTCAGGGGTTTTCTTACAATGAGCAGTTCTTC.

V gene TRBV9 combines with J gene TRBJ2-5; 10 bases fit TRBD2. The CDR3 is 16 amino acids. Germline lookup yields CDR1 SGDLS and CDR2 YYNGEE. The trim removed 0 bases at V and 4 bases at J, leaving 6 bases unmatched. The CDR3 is CASSVGLAGFGETQYF. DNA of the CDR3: TGTGCCAGCAGCGTAGGACTAGCGGGTTTTGGAGAGACCCAGTACTTC.

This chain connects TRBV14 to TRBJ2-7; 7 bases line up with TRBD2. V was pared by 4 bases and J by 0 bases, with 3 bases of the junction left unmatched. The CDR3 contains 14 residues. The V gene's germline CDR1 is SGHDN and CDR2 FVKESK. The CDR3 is CASSLGGSSYEQYF. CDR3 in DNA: TGTGCCAGCAGCCTCGGGGGGAGCTCCTACGAGCAGTACTTC.

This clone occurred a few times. CDR3 in amino acids: CASSLSGGLAGSRTKGSGELFF. The CDR3 DNA follows: TGTGCCAGCAGTTTATCGGGTGGGCTAGCGGGGAGCAGAACCAAAGGGTCCGGGGAGCTGTTTTTT. The chain links TRBV27 to TRBJ2-2; the match to TRBD2 covers 9 bases. V was clipped by 0 bases and J by 6 bases; unmatched bases: 23. Germline CDR1 is MNHEY and CDR2 is SMNVEV (reference sequence). The CDR3 is 22 residues long.

CDR3 DNA: TGCGCCAGCAGCCAAGGGCCGCCGCAGATTCGGGGCTCTGGAAACACCATATATTTT. Its translation is CASSQGPPQIRGSGNTIYF. V and J are TRBV4-1 and TRBJ1-3; D unclear. The CDR3 runs 19 residues. The V and J ends lost 1 base and 0 bases respectively, with 19 bases between them. The germline gives CDR1 MGHRA, CDR2 YSYEKL.

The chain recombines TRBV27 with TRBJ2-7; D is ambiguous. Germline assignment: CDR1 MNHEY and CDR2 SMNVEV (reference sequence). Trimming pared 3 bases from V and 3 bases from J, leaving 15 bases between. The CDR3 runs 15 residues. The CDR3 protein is CASSLGMAADYEQYF. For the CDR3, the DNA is TGTGCCAGCAGTTTGGGTATGGCGGCGGACTACGAGCAGTACTTC.

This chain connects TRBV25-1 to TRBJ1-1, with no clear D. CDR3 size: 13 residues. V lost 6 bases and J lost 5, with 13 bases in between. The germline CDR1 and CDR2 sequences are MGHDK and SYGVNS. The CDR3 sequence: CASRPVERTEAFF. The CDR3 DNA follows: TGTGCCAGCAGACCGGTGGAGAGGACTGAAGCTTTCTTT.

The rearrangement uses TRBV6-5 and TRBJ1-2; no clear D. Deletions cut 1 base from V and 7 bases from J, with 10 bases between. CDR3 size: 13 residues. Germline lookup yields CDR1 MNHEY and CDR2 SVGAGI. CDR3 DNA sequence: TGTGCCAGCAGTTACTTCCGGGGTAGTGGCTACACCTTC. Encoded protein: CASSYFRGSGYTF.

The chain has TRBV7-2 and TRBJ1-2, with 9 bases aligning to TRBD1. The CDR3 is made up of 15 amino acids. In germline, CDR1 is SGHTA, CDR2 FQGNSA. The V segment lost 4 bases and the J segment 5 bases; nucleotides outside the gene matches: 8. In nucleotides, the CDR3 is TGTGCCAGCAGCTCGAGGACAGGGGATGTGTATGGCTACACCTTC. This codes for CASSSRTGDVYGYTF.